This T cell receptor (beta chain) was documented in a study of CD8+CD57+ T cells in acquired aplastic anemia (dated by TCRdb to 2016 to 2019). Study-wide context: On average, sorted CD4+ and CD8+ cells yielded around 3.5 ug of extracted DNA, with a range of roughly 0.18 to 27.4 ug. Healthy donor samples averaged approximately 10 million reads for CD4+ and roughly 11 million for CD8+ cells.

The germline V gene supplies CDR1 MNHNS and CDR2 SASEGT. The CDR3 covers 16 residues, taking in both the cysteine and the phenylalanine. Only the CDR3 DNA stays, 48 bases, in frame from base 1. Unmatched junction bases come to 6, with V trimmed by 1 base and J by 7 bases. The paper as a whole reports these results and caveats: No significant difference in CD8+ Simpson's diversity was found between patients and healthy controls (P=0.060). Around 30 CD8+ CDR3 sequences were shared between patients and controls but appeared highly expressed in patients and within their immunodominant clones.

About this clonotype: Its antigen is still unknown. No base qualities exist here, and no much larger clone lies one base off it.

The study deep-sequenced TCR repertoires of sorted CD4+ and CD8+ blood T cells from severe aplastic anemia patients and healthy subjects. Ficoll-Paque density gradient centrifugation was used to isolate peripheral blood mononuclear cells. Before DNA was extracted, CD4+ and CD8+ T cells were sorted using either FACS or magnetic beads. Profiling of TCR beta VDJ combinations and CDR3 sequences used genomic DNA as the template. An Illumina HiSeq 2000 was the platform used for TCR repertoire sequencing. The authors' pipeline ran thus. TRBV/TRBJ rearrangement plots, CDR3 size and DJ length profiles, and Simpson's diversity index were used to assess repertoires. The most abundant DNA sequence in the deep sequencing data was defined as the immunodominant clone. CDR3 amino acid sequences were screened for sharing across subjects and compared with published repertoires and the VDJdb database. Starting from the raw public reads, TCRdb applied fastp trimming at Q25, assembled clones with MiXCR and retained in-frame beta chains. Rows with a matching CDR3 protein are joined into one entry that keeps the most common DNA and genes. TCRdb's processing, not the authors', yielded these V and J calls. The sample has around 180,000 distinct CDR3 sequences on record, about three fifths of them singletons. Of the sample, 45% is held by the ten largest clones.

The sequence joins TRBV6-1 to TRBJ2-1; 11 junctional bases match TRBD2. This clonotype originated in a human donor in good health. Sequencing input: sorted CD4+, CD8+, or CD8+CD57+ T cells (not recorded which) from PBMCs. The CDR3 amino acid sequence is: CASSEVPTSGRNEQFF. The sequenced DNA is TGTGCCAGCAGTGAAGTTCCCACTAGCGGGAGAAATGAGCAGTTCTTC.